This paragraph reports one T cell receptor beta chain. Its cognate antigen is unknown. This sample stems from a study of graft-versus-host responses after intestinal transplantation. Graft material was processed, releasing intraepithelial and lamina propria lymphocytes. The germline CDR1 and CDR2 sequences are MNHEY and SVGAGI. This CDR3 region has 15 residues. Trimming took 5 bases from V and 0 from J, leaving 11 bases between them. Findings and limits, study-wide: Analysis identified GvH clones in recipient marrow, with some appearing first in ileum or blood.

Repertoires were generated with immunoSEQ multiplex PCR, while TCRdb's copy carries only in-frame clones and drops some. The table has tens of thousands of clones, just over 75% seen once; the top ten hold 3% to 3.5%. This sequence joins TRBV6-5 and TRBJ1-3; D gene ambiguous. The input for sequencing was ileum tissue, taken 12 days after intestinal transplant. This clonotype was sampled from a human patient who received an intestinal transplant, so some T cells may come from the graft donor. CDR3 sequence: CASSAGGDSGNTIYF. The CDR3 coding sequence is TGTGCCAGCAGTGCTGGCGGAGACTCTGGAAACACCATATATTTT.